This T cell receptor beta chain was found in a study of prognosis after radiotherapy for stage I lung cancer. Study details: Non-small cell lung cancer patients at stage I were enrolled between April 2018 and early 2019. Oligometastatic NSCLC after surgical resection of the primary tumor was present in roughly five patients, while newly diagnosed primary stage I lung tumors were present in over 13. Radiotherapy: SBRT, 3 to 5 fractions, biologically effective dose at least 100 Gy.

Multiplex PCR, run in two rounds, amplified TCR beta CDR3 from genomic DNA. First-round PCR amplification was performed with primers specific to each TRBV and TRBJ gene. Via MiXCR, TCRdb re-called the multiplex PCR reads, giving one row per CDR3 protein. Counted here are about 16,000 distinct CDR3 sequences, around 30% occurring once; the ten biggest clones make up roughly 25%. Study-level results: After stereotactic body radiation therapy, patients with later distant metastases showed lower Shannon entropy.

The germline V gene has CDR1 SGHRS and CDR2 YFSETQ. Trimming cost V 0 bases and J 3 bases; bases outside gene matches: 5. This CDR3 is built from 16 residues. This clonotype has ten or more counts. As yet, its antigen is unknown. The specimen comprised PBMCs, sampled before or after stereotactic body radiation therapy (not recorded which). The V call is TRBV5-1, the J call TRBJ1-4, with 7 bases matching TRBD1. This receptor was obtained from a donor over 45 with non-small cell lung cancer. CDR3 in DNA: TGCGCCAGCAGCTTGGCACCAGGGGGGGCTAATGAAAAACTGTTTTTT. Translating it yields CASSLAPGGANEKLFF.